One sample yielded the 31 T cell receptor beta chains listed below, sequenced in a study of T cells after yellow fever vaccination (dated by TCRdb to between 2018 and 2021). The treatment or condition label here, explained by the study, means: live attenuated yellow fever vaccine strain. The method behind the library was 5' RACE. Sequencing instrument: Illumina NovaSeq 6000. Through fastp at Q25 and MiXCR, TCRdb rebuilt clones from the public reads, retaining in-frame beta chains. Identical CDR3 protein sequences are pooled into one entry, listed with their most common genes and DNA. Recorded for this sample are fewer than 350,000 distinct CDR3 sequences; 3.6% of them occurred a single time. The ten largest clones capture around 22% of the sample. This specimen was PBMCs, taken on the day of the yellow fever booster vaccination. Receptors were obtained from a man between 18 and 29 years old who received the YFV17D yellow fever vaccine.

The chain is built from TRBV4-2 and TRBJ2-1; D gene ambiguous. Trimming cost V 0 bases and J 6 bases, with 9 bases left between them. The CDR3 is made up of 14 amino acids. Germline V lookup: CDR1 LGHNA, CDR2 YNFKEQ. CDR3 residues: CASSQDSLLNEQFF. Written as DNA, the CDR3 is TGTGCCAGCAGCCAAGATTCCCTTCTCAATGAGCAGTTCTTC.

This clonotype was counted between two and nine times. The gene calls are TRBV15 and TRBJ1-2; possible D gene TRBD1, 5 bases. Germline CDR1 and CDR2: LNHNV and YYDKDF (reference sequence). CDR3 length: 13 amino acids. V was pared by 6 bases and J by 3 bases, with 11 bases between. In nucleotides, the CDR3 is TGTGCCACCAGTCTAACAGGTTACTATGGCTACACCTTC. Residues: CATSLTGYYGYTF.

This clonotype has a handful of counts. This sequence joins TRBV12-3 or TRBV12-4 and TRBJ2-1; TRBD2 matches at 8 bases. This CDR3 comprises 14 residues. Trimming cost V 3 bases and J 8 bases; bases outside gene matches: 6. CDR3 sequence reads: CASSFRGGAHEQFF. The CDR3 coding sequence is TGTGCCAGCAGTTTCCGGGGGGGGGCCCATGAGCAGTTCTTC.

This clonotype was picked up many times. The chain carries TRBV7-9 and TRBJ1-1; 11 positions match TRBD1. The CDR3 covers 17 residues. V dropped 4 bases and J dropped 11; count of bases not matched to a gene: 18. Germline loops: CDR1 SEHNR, CDR2 FQNEAQ (reference sequence). CDR3 region: CASSSAIPGQGDDRAFF. CDR3 nucleotide sequence: TGTGCCAGCAGCTCTGCTATTCCGGGACAGGGGGACGATCGGGCTTTCTTT.

This chain uses TRBV5-5 with TRBJ2-2; TRBD2 matches at 10 bases. This CDR3 region has 16 residues. Looked up from germline, CDR1 is SGHKS and CDR2 is YYEKEE (reference sequence). V trimming: 1 base; J trimming: 6 bases; junction bases outside the gene matches: 6. CDR3: CASSLTGTSVPGELFF. As DNA, the CDR3 is TGTGCCAGCAGCTTGACCGGGACTAGCGTTCCCGGGGAGCTGTTTTTT.

This clonotype was counted many times. J is TRBJ2-1 and V is TRBV5-1, with D perhaps matching TRBD2 (6 bases). The V end was cut by 3 bases, the J end by 6 bases, with 19 bases between. CDR3 length: 16 amino acids. Germline CDR1 reads SGHRS; CDR2 reads YFSETQ. The CDR3 region has the DNA TGCGCCAGCAGCTCCGAACCGGGACTTATTACCAATGAGCAGTTCTTC. Translated: CASSSEPGLITNEQFF.

At least ten counts were recorded for this clonotype. This chain joins TRBV5-1 and TRBJ1-4; the match to TRBD1 covers 7 bases. V lost 4 bases, J lost 2 bases, and 5 bases stayed unmatched. Germline-derived CDR1 and CDR2 are SGHRS and YFSETQ. This CDR3 is built from 15 residues. CDR3 in amino acids: CASSAGQVTNEKLFF. In DNA, the CDR3 is TGCGCCAGCAGCGCCGGACAGGTTACTAATGAAAAACTGTTTTTT. The whole variable domain, remainder taken from reference TRBV5-1 and TRBJ1-4, is KAGVTQTPRYLIKTRGQQVTLSCSPISGHRSVSWYQQTPGQGLQFLFEYFSETQRNKGNFPGRFSGRQFSNSRSEMNVSTLELGDSALYLCASSAGQVTNEKLFFGSGTQLSVL.

This clonotype was found many times. The chain combines TRBV5-4 with TRBJ2-5, with 7 bases matching TRBD2. The CDR3 is 15 residues long. J gave up 4 bases and V 3 bases, and 9 bases lay outside the gene matches. In germline, CDR1 is SGHNT, CDR2 YYREEE (reference sequence). CDR3 sequence: CASSSGGAGRETQYF. CDR3 nucleotide sequence: TGTGCCAGCAGCTCGGGGGGAGCGGGTCGAGAGACCCAGTACTTC.

Many counts were recorded for this clonotype. The V gene is TRBV20-1, the J gene TRBJ2-5, with TRBD2 identical over 12 bases. Germline V lookup: CDR1 DFQATT, CDR2 SNEGSKA (reference sequence). This CDR3 has 12 residues. J lost 7 bases, V lost 6 bases, and 3 bases had no gene match. CDR3 loop: CSAPTSGGTQYF. The CDR3 nucleotides are TGCAGTGCCCCGACTAGCGGGGGGACCCAGTACTTC.

The chain has TRBV19 and TRBJ2-3, with 10 bases identical to TRBD2. CDR3 size: 17 residues. With V trimmed by 4 bases and J by 2 bases, 9 bases remained unmatched. The germline V gene has CDR1 LNHDA and CDR2 SQIVND (reference sequence). CDR3 in DNA: TGTGCCAGTAGTAAGGGGGTTAGCGGGGGGCACACAGATACGCAGTATTTT. This translates into CASSKGVSGGHTDTQYF.

This clonotype came up many times. This chain links TRBV7-9 with TRBJ2-2; tentatively, D is TRBD2 (7 bases). The CDR3 consists of 16 residues. V was clipped by 8 bases and J by 7 bases, with 23 bases between them. CDR1 and CDR2 from the germline V gene are SEHNR and FQNEAQ (reference sequence). CDR3 DNA sequence: TGTGCCAGCCCCCCCCCTGGGGGGGGCCAGGGCGGGGAGCTGTTTTTT. Amino acid sequence: CASPPPGGGQGGELFF.

This clonotype was found a few times. The chain uses TRBV4-2 and TRBJ2-3, with D unresolved. This CDR3 region has 15 residues. The germline gives CDR1 LGHNA, CDR2 YNFKEQ. Trimming left V 0 bases short and J 0 bases short, with 7 bases between. The CDR3 is CASSQEMESTDTQYF. The CDR3 region has the DNA TGTGCCAGCAGCCAAGAGATGGAAAGCACAGATACGCAGTATTTT.

This clonotype occurred many times. V gene TRBV3-1 combines with J gene TRBJ1-2; D remains ambiguous. Germline loops: CDR1 LGHDT, CDR2 YNNKEL (reference sequence). This CDR3 region has 13 residues. Trimming shortened V by 1 base and J by 9 bases, and 12 bases separated the two germline ends. The CDR3 loop reads CASSQGGIPRYTF. As DNA, the CDR3 is TGTGCCAGCAGCCAAGGTGGGATTCCGCGCTACACCTTC. The full variable domain, completed using reference TRBV3-1 and TRBJ1-2, is DTAVSQTPKYLVTQMGNDKSIKCEQNLGHDTMYWYKQDSKKFLKIMFSYNNKELIINETVPNRFSPKSPDKAHLNLHINSLELGDSAVYFCASSQGGIPRYTFGSGTRLTVV.

This clonotype was counted at least ten times. The chain uses TRBV7-3 and TRBJ1-1; tentative D call: TRBD1 (5 bases). This CDR3 has 15 amino acids. V was pared by 4 bases and J by 1 base, with 13 bases between. In germline, CDR1 is SGHTA, CDR2 FQGTGA. This CDR3 reads CASSWSPGRNTEAFF. The CDR3 DNA sequence: TGTGCCAGCAGCTGGTCCCCAGGGAGGAACACTGAAGCTTTCTTT.

This clonotype was seen a few times. The chain carries TRBV15 and TRBJ2-5, with D perhaps TRBD2 (5 bases). CDR3 length equals 13 residues. Deletions cut 5 bases from V and 5 bases from J, with 12 bases between. Germline-derived CDR1 and CDR2 are LNHNV and YYDKDF (reference sequence). The CDR3 DNA follows: TGTGCCACCAGCGTACCCACTAGGGAGACCCAGTACTTC. It is translated as CATSVPTRETQYF.

The rearrangement uses TRBV7-3 and TRBJ2-3, with D perhaps matching TRBD2 (5 bases). CDR3 length: 14 amino acids. CDR1 is SGHTA, CDR2 FQGTGA, per germline. Between the trimmed V and J ends, which lost 7 bases and 5 bases, there was a span of 16 bases. Here the CDR3 reads CASTPTAAGDTQYF. The CDR3 DNA is TGTGCCAGCACCCCTACGGCTGCGGGAGATACGCAGTATTTT.

V and J are TRBV20-1 and TRBJ2-6; D is undetermined. Germline V gene lookup returns CDR1 DFQATT and CDR2 SNEGSKA (reference sequence). The CDR3 is 15 residues long. Trimming took 0 bases from V and 0 from J, leaving 6 bases between them. DNA of the CDR3: TGCAGTGCTAGAGATCTGGGCTCTGGGGCCAACGTCCTGACTTTC. Translation gives CSARDLGSGANVLTF.

This clonotype has a handful of counts. This sequence joins TRBV7-9 and TRBJ2-7; TRBD1 matches at 11 bases. The J segment lost 7 bases and the V segment lost 6 bases, leaving 8 bases of the junction unmatched. This CDR3 spans 14 amino acids. In germline, CDR1 is SEHNR, CDR2 FQNEAQ (reference sequence). CDR3 nucleotide sequence: TGTGCCAGCAGTTTCGGACAGGGGGCAGTAGAGCAGTACTTC. Protein: CASSFGQGAVEQYF.

This clonotype was seen only a few times. This chain uses TRBV6-5 with TRBJ1-1; D unclear. CDR1 MNHEY and CDR2 SVGAGI come from the germline V gene. Trimming cost V 0 bases and J 4 bases, with 12 bases left between them. This CDR3 spans 15 amino acids. CDR3 sequence: CASSYSGNMGTEAFF. The CDR3 coding sequence is TGTGCCAGCAGTTACTCGGGAAATATGGGCACTGAAGCTTTCTTT.

The V gene is TRBV12-3 or TRBV12-4, the J gene TRBJ1-1; D perhaps matches TRBD1 (5 bases). The V and J ends lost 7 bases and 0 bases respectively, with 12 bases between them. CDR3 length equals 14 residues. The CDR3 spells CASKEQVMNTEAFF. In nucleotides, the CDR3 is TGTGCCAGCAAAGAACAGGTAATGAACACTGAAGCTTTCTTT.

The sample holds a few counts of this clonotype. The rearrangement uses TRBV27 and TRBJ1-2, with 7 bases fitting TRBD1. V dropped 4 bases and J dropped 5; count of bases not matched to a gene: 7. Germline lookup yields CDR1 MNHEY and CDR2 SMNVEV (reference sequence). The CDR3 has 14 residues. Here the CDR3 reads CASSSRTGYYGYTF. The CDR3 region has the DNA TGTGCCAGCAGTTCCAGGACAGGATATTATGGCTACACCTTC.

This clonotype showed up many times. CDR3 sequence reads: CASSNTVAGGPVRTDTQYF. The CDR3 nucleotides are TGTGCCAGCAGCAATACGGTAGCGGGGGGGCCAGTAAGGACAGATACGCAGTATTTT. V gene TRBV7-9 combines with J gene TRBJ2-3, with 11 bases lining up with TRBD2. V gave up 5 bases and J gave up 3 bases; unmatched junction bases: 16. Germline-derived CDR1 and CDR2 are SEHNR and FQNEAQ (reference sequence). The CDR3 is made up of 19 amino acids. Filled out from reference TRBV7-9 and TRBJ2-3, the complete variable domain reads DTGVSQNPRHKITKRGQNVTFRCDPISEHNRLYWYRQTLGQGPEFLTYFQNEAQLEKSRLLSDRFSAERPKGSFSTLEIQRTEQGDSAMYLCASSNTVAGGPVRTDTQYFGPGTRLTVL.

Many counts were recorded for this clonotype. In DNA form, the CDR3 reads TGTGCCAGCAGCCAGGACGCCACCTTAGATGTCAGCACGCAGTATTTT. Its protein product is CASSQDATLDVSTQYF. This rearrangement joins TRBV7-8 to TRBJ2-3, with unresolved D. The CDR3 sequence is 16 residues long. Germline CDR1 SGHVS, CDR2 FQNEAQ. Trimming stripped 5 bases from V and 9 bases from J, with 24 bases between. The whole variable domain, remainder taken from reference TRBV7-8 and TRBJ2-3, is GAGVSQSPRYKVAKRGQDVALRCDPISGHVSLFWYQQALGQGPEFLTYFQNEAQLDKSGLPSDRFFAERPEGSVSTLKIQRTQQEDSAVYLCASSQDATLDVSTQYFGPGTRLTVL.

This clonotype was counted many times. DNA of the CDR3: TGTGCCAGCAGTAAGGACAGGGGGCTAGCTGAGCAGTTCTTC. This codes for CASSKDRGLAEQFF. V and J are TRBV6-2 or TRBV6-3 and TRBJ2-1; the match to TRBD1 covers 11 bases. V lost 5 bases and J lost 9; bases outside the gene matches: 6. Germline assignment: CDR1 MNHEY and CDR2 SVGEGT. The CDR3 has 14 amino acids.

This clonotype was seen a handful of times. This chain links TRBV11-1 with TRBJ2-1, with D perhaps TRBD1 (6 bases). V was pared by 5 bases and J by 1 base, with 18 bases between. The CDR3 has 17 residues. Germline V gene sequence: CDR1 SGHAT, CDR2 FQDESV (reference sequence). The CDR3 nucleotides read TGTGCCAGCAGCCCCAGAGGGGGTCGGAGTTCCTACAATGAGCAGTTCTTC. Residues: CASSPRGGRSSYNEQFF.

This clonotype was seen ten or more times. V and J are TRBV12-3 or TRBV12-4 and TRBJ1-2; 10 bases are a match to TRBD1. This CDR3 is built from 14 residues. The junction had 8 bases not matched to a gene; V was cut back by 5 bases and J by 8 bases. The CDR3: CASSLTGGSWGYTF. The DNA of the CDR3 is TGTGCCAGCAGTCTGACAGGGGGCAGCTGGGGCTACACCTTC.

The chain uses TRBV6-6 and TRBJ1-2; no definite D call. The CDR3 has 14 residues. The germline CDR1 and CDR2 sequences are MNHNY and SVGAGI (reference sequence). V gave up 5 bases and J gave up 8 bases, with 18 bases separating them. In DNA form, the CDR3 reads TGTGCCAGCAGTCCGATAGGGCTCGTAAGGGGCTACACCTTC. Protein: CASSPIGLVRGYTF.

This clonotype was found a few times. CDR3 sequence reads: CASSHAGQGWNEQFF. CDR3 bases: TGTGCCAGCAGCCACGCTGGACAGGGGTGGAATGAGCAGTTCTTC. The V and J genes are TRBV7-9 and TRBJ2-1, with 9 bases aligning to TRBD1. V lost 5 bases and J lost 7; bases outside the gene matches: 9. The CDR3 contains 15 residues. Germline-derived CDR1 and CDR2 are SEHNR and FQNEAQ (reference sequence).

This clonotype was detected ten times or more. This sequence joins TRBV24-1 and TRBJ2-3, with D unclear. Germline V lookup: CDR1 KGHDR, CDR2 SFDVKD. V dropped 3 bases and J dropped 4 bases, with 13 bases sitting between them. The CDR3 spans 15 residues. The CDR3 spells CATSDGSSSADTQYF. DNA of the CDR3: TGTGCCACCAGTGATGGTAGCTCCTCCGCAGATACGCAGTATTTT.

This clonotype was observed at least ten times. The gene calls are TRBV2 and TRBJ2-7; D is possibly TRBD1 (5 bases). Trimming cost V 3 bases and J 2 bases, with 14 bases left between them. Germline-derived CDR1 and CDR2 are SNHLY and FYNNEI. The CDR3 runs to 15 residues. The chain's CDR3 is CASSEVGVTAYEQYF. Here the CDR3 DNA reads TGTGCCAGCAGTGAGGTTGGGGTGACAGCCTACGAGCAGTACTTC.

This rearrangement joins TRBV6-5 to TRBJ2-3, with D possibly called TRBD1 or TRBD2 (6 bases each). Trimming removed 6 bases from V and 2 bases from J, with 15 bases in between. The CDR3 is 15 residues long. In germline, CDR1 is MNHEY, CDR2 SVGAGI. Here the CDR3 reads CASRGPGASTDTQYF. The CDR3, as DNA: TGTGCCAGCAGAGGCCCGGGGGCCTCCACAGATACGCAGTATTTT.